This TCR beta chain derives from a study of cytomegalovirus exposure and HLA in healthy donors. Regarding the study as a whole: For TCR beta chains, V- and J-gene trimming was later linked to a missense DCLRE1C variant. Researchers left out some V segments, among them TRBV6-2 and TRBV6-3, as indistinguishable.

V dropped 2 bases and J dropped 6; count of bases not matched to a gene: 7. The CDR3 loop spans 14 amino acids. CDR1 MNHEY and CDR2 SVGAGI come from the germline V gene. The PCR ran on 60 Vbeta and 13 Jbeta primers. Sequenced by immunoSEQ multiplex PCR; TCRdb stores in-frame clones only, minus some. Of approximately 120,000 clones listed, about 80% are singletons. Turning to this clone: The target antigen is unknown.

The TCR was taken from a woman in her 50s in good health and CMV-seropositive. The chain is built from TRBV6-5 and TRBJ2-7; 7 positions match TRBD1. Material for sequencing was PBMCs. The DNA of the CDR3 is TGTGCCAGCAGTTACAACAGGGGTGAGATCGAGCAGTACTTC. Its translation is CASSYNRGEIEQYF.